A selection of T cell receptor beta chains follows, all from one sample in a study of human T cells and chemical hapten exposure. TCRdb processed the RACE reads anew with MiXCR; each CDR3 protein has one entry. The sample records about 69,000 distinct CDR3 sequences, about a tenth being singletons. Specimen: whole blood, collected in connection with sensitization to the hapten diphenylcyclopropenone (DPC). These receptors were collected from a woman aged 45-65 years with alopecia areata. Some clones in this sample may be carry-over from other donors' samples. CDR3s include the opening cysteine and the closing phenylalanine or tryptophan. A D gene is named only where the DNA matches it firmly. For some rows the clone size is stated as once, few or many, or as a class when expanded; others skip it.

J gene,D gene,V gene,clone size,CDR3 protein,CDR3 DNA
TRBJ2-7,TRBD1,TRBV27,many,CASSPWTGTYEQYF,TGTGCCAGCAGTCCGTGGACAGGGACCTACGAGCAGTACTTC
TRBJ1-5,NA,TRBV27,many,CASSLSIGGNQPQHF,TGTGCCAGCAGTTTATCGATCGGGGGCAATCAGCCCCAGCATTTT
TRBJ1-5,NA,TRBV29-1,few,CSVSKGGKGQPQHF,TGCAGCGTTTCCAAGGGAGGGAAGGGTCAGCCCCAGCATTTT
TRBJ2-1,NA,TRBV5-1,NA,CASRFEAGIAYEQFF,TGCGCCAGCAGGTTCGAGGCCGGGATAGCTTATGAGCAGTTCTTC
TRBJ2-1,NA,TRBV18,many,CASSPNKDNEQFF,TGTGCCAGCTCACCCAACAAGGACAATGAGCAGTTCTTC
TRBJ2-1,NA,TRBV29-1,many,CSVVRGNEQFF,TGCAGCGTTGTCAGAGGTAATGAGCAGTTCTTC
TRBJ2-1,NA,TRBV19,many,CASSAIAERYNEQFF,TGTGCCAGTAGTGCGATAGCGGAGCGCTACAATGAGCAGTTCTTC
TRBJ1-1,NA,TRBV29-1,NA,CTVGRGGNTEAFF,TGCACCGTGGGGAGGGGAGGGAACACTGAAGCTTTCTTT
TRBJ2-7,TRBD1,TRBV30,NA,CAWRTGAYEQYF,TGTGCCTGGAGGACAGGGGCATACGAGCAGTACTTC
TRBJ2-1,TRBD2,TRBV24-1,many,CATSPHIAGASSYNEQFF,TGTGCCACCAGTCCACATATAGCGGGAGCGAGCTCCTACAATGAGCAGTTCTTC
TRBJ2-3,NA,TRBV7-3,NA,CASSPGKVGGTDTQYF,TGTGCCAGCAGCCCCGGAAAGGTGGGGGGCACAGATACGCAGTATTTT
TRBJ2-4,NA,TRBV29-1,many,CSVVEGGIQYF,TGCAGCGTTGTGGAGGGTGGCATTCAGTACTTC
TRBJ2-3,NA,TRBV4-1,few,CASSQVHRVDTQYF,TGCGCCAGCAGCCAAGTCCATCGAGTTGATACGCAGTATTTT
TRBJ2-1,NA,TRBV27,many,CASSGYREAEQFF,TGTGCCAGCAGTGGGTACAGGGAGGCTGAGCAGTTCTTC
TRBJ1-5,TRBD1,TRBV5-6,many,CASSEYDRGGQPQHF,TGTGCCAGCAGCGAATACGACAGGGGAGGGCAGCCCCAGCATTTT
TRBJ2-3,TRBD1,TRBV19,many,CAVKTGPSTDTQYF,TGTGCCGTCAAGACAGGGCCTTCCACAGATACGCAGTATTTT
TRBJ2-1,TRBD2,TRBV20-1,many,CSARGLAGDNEQFF,TGCAGTGCTAGGGGTCTAGCGGGCGACAATGAGCAGTTCTTC
TRBJ2-5,NA,TRBV7-2,NA,CASSLTGLGAETQYF,TGTGCCAGCAGCCTGACAGGCCTGGGCGCAGAGACCCAGTACTTC
TRBJ2-5,NA,TRBV2,many,CASSDTEETQYF,TGTGCCAGCAGTGATACCGAAGAGACCCAGTACTTC
TRBJ2-5,NA,TRBV6-1,NA,CASSQGAMLKETQYF,TGTGCCAGCAGCCAAGGGGCGATGCTCAAAGAGACCCAGTACTTC
TRBJ2-1,TRBD2,TRBV10-1,many,CASSDIEREGPYNEQFF,TGCGCCAGCAGTGATATCGAGCGGGAGGGCCCTTACAATGAGCAGTTCTTC
TRBJ1-5,NA,TRBV2,many,CASSGGRGSNQPQHF,TGTGCCAGCAGTGGAGGCAGGGGCAGCAATCAGCCCCAGCATTTT
TRBJ1-5,TRBD1,TRBV28,NA,CASSFTGQGIEPQHF,TGTGCCAGCAGTTTCACGGGACAGGGTATCGAGCCCCAGCATTTT
TRBJ2-3,TRBD1,TRBV7-9,many,CASPAGQGARTDTQYF,TGTGCCAGTCCCGCGGGACAGGGGGCCAGGACAGATACGCAGTATTTT
TRBJ1-2,TRBD1,TRBV5-6,few,CASSEGTGGPPNYGYTF,TGTGCCAGCAGCGAAGGGACAGGGGGCCCTCCGAACTATGGCTACACCTTC
TRBJ1-5,NA,TRBV11-2,many,CASSLASSNQPQHF,TGTGCCAGCAGCTTAGCTAGTAGCAATCAGCCCCAGCATTTT
TRBJ1-1,NA,TRBV25-1,NA,CASSGRGSPLGTEAFF,TGTGCCAGCAGTGGGAGGGGCAGTCCTTTAGGCACTGAAGCTTTCTTT
TRBJ2-1,TRBD2,TRBV20-1,many,CSGMGRASGTDEQFF,TGCAGTGGGATGGGGAGGGCTAGCGGGACCGATGAGCAGTTCTTC
TRBJ1-1,TRBD1,TRBV5-1,few,CASSGPTGTEAFF,TGCGCCAGCAGCGGCCCGACAGGGACTGAAGCTTTCTTT
TRBJ1-2,NA,TRBV5-1,NA,CASSLDLYYGYTF,TGCGCCAGCAGCTTGGATCTTTACTATGGCTACACCTTC
TRBJ2-3,NA,TRBV15,many,CATSIAFADTDTQYF,TGTGCCACCAGCATTGCGTTTGCAGACACAGATACGCAGTATTTT
TRBJ2-1,TRBD2,TRBV7-9,NA,CASSLVASGSYEQFF,TGTGCCAGCAGCTTAGTGGCTAGCGGGAGTTATGAGCAGTTCTTC
TRBJ1-1,NA,TRBV6-5,many,CASRTSDRNTEAFF,TGTGCCAGCAGGACCTCCGACAGGAACACTGAAGCTTTCTTT
TRBJ2-5,NA,TRBV2,many,CASSAGAGKETQYF,TGTGCCAGCAGTGCCGGGGCCGGAAAAGAGACCCAGTACTTC
TRBJ2-6,TRBD2,TRBV7-9,many,CATGPGLAGSGANVLTF,TGTGCCACAGGACCGGGACTAGCGGGATCTGGGGCCAACGTCCTGACTTTC
TRBJ2-2,NA,TRBV7-6,many,CASSFGRNTGELFF,TGTGCCAGCAGCTTCGGGAGAAACACCGGGGAGCTGTTTTTT
TRBJ2-6,TRBD1,TRBV12-3/TRBV12-4,many,CASSLTGGNVLTF,TGTGCCAGCAGTTTAACAGGGGGCAACGTCCTGACTTTC
TRBJ2-7,NA,TRBV29-1,few,CSVEEGLEQYF,TGCAGCGTTGAAGAAGGGCTCGAGCAGTACTTC
TRBJ2-7,TRBD1,TRBV20-1,few,CSAYGQGSYEQYF,TGCAGTGCGTACGGACAGGGTTCCTACGAGCAGTACTTC
TRBJ2-2,TRBD1,TRBV5-1,once,CASSSVTGGLGELFF,TGCGCCAGCAGCTCAGTAACAGGGGGCCTCGGGGAGCTGTTTTTT
TRBJ2-5,TRBD2,TRBV5-4,many,CASSEGLAGAQETQYF,TGTGCCAGCAGCGAGGGACTAGCGGGAGCTCAAGAGACCCAGTACTTC
TRBJ1-4,NA,TRBV29-1,many,CSVGGRNEKLFF,TGCAGCGTTGGGGGACGAAATGAAAAACTGTTTTTT
TRBJ1-6,NA,TRBV11-2,NA,CASSPQGSPNSPLHF,TGTGCCAGCAGCCCCCAGGGAAGTCCAAATTCACCCCTCCACTTT
TRBJ2-1,NA,TRBV29-1,many,CSGQVTVNEQFF,TGCAGCGGACAGGTAACGGTCAATGAGCAGTTCTTC
TRBJ2-1,TRBD2,TRBV2,few,CASSNRGLAGVEQFF,TGTGCCAGCAGTAATAGAGGGCTAGCGGGAGTTGAGCAGTTCTTC